The present T cell receptor (beta chain) was sequenced within a study of T cell changes during pregnancy in multiple sclerosis. TCRdb keeps only in-frame clones here, not all; method: immunoSEQ multiplex PCR. This table has about 94,000 clones, about 93% appearing once. In its sample, this clone was seen once. Unmatched junction bases numbered 8, after V lost 8 bases and J lost 5 bases. The CDR3 is 13 residues long. CDR1 and CDR2 from the germline V gene are MNHEY and SMNVEV (reference sequence). This receptor was taken from a female donor with multiple sclerosis, enrolled in a pregnancy study. The V and J genes are TRBV27 and TRBJ1-1; 7 bases line up with TRBD1. Sequencing used peripheral blood, obtained after pregnancy. DNA of the CDR3: TGTGCCAGCGGAAACAGGGGCGGGACTGAAGCTTTCTTT. Amino acids: CASGNRGGTEAFF.